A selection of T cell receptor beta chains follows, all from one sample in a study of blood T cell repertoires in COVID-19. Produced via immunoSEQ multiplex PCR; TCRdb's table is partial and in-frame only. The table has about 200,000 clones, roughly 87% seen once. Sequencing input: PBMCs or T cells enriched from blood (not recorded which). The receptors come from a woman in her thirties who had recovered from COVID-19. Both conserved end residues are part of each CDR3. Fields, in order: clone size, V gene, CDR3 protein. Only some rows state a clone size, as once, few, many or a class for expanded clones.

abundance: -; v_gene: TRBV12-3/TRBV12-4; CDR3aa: CASMTGAPEAFF
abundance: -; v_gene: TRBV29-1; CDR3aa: CSVDVEQETQYF
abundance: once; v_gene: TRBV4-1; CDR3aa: CASSQGLVGVNTEAFF
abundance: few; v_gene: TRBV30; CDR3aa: CAWRMVAAYEQYF
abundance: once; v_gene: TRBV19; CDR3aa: CASSISGKANTGELFF
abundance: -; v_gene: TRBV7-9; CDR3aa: CASSPAGLRGNTGELFF
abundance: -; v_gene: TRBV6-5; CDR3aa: CASEGLAGTDTQYF
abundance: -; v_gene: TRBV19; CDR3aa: CASGQGGSYGYTF
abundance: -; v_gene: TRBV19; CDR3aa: CASTSSRLGEINYGYTF
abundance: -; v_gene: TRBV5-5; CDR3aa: CASSPLGLAGGISYNEQFF
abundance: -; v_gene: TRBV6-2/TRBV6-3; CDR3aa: CASSYFERGARYEQYF
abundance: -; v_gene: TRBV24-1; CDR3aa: CATSGTPSTDTQYF
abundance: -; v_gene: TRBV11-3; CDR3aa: CASSAPRLAGPDTQYF
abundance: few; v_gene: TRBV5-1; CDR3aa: CASSPGGRISSGNTIYF
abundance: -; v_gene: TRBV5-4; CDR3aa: CASSLTSRSTDTQYF
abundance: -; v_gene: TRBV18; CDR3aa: CASSPFLTGESYNEQFF
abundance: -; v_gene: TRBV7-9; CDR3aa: CASSSGGAHNEQFF
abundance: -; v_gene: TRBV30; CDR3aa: CASTERWGNTIYF
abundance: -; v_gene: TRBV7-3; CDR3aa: CASSSGLQPRDTQYF
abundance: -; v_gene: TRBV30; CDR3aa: CAWSVPGVGPKFF
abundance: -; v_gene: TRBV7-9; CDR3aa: CASSLPLGVASTEAFF
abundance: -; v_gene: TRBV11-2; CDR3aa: CASSSSGPVVETQYF
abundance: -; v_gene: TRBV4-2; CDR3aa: CASSQGQGSMAQHF
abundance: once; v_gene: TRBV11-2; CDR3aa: CASSFRGVPVNTEAFF
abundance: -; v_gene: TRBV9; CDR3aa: CASSHGTLNTEAFF
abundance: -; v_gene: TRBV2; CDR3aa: CASSSGQGNTIYF
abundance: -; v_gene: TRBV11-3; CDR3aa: CASTAMNTEAFF
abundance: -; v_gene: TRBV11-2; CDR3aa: CASSLAPRGRIGELFF
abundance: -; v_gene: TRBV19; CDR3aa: CASKGRGTFSYEQYF
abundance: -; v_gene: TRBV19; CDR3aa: CATEDGSSGNTIYF
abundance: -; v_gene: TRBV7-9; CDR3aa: CASSLDSHSNSPLHF
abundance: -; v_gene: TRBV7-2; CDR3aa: CASSLALAGELFF
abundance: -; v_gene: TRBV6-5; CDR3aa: CASSFRGDRNQPQHF
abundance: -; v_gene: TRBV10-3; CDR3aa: CATSLGGQDGSPLHF
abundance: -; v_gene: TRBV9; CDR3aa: CASSLGQGGETQYF
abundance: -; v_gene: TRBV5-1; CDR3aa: CASSLGDTNTEAFF
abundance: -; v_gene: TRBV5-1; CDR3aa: CASSTRQGYSYEQYF
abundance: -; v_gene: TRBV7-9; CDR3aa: CASSHSDRGDYYGYTF
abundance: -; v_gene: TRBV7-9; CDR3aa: CASSRGQDSISALHF
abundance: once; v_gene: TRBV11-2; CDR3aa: CASSLLGGTNYGYTF
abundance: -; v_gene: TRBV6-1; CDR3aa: CASSEPQLAGNTGELFF
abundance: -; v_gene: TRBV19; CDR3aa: CASTPRGFQETQYF
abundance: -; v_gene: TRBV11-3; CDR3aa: CASSQGGTSGRGEQYF
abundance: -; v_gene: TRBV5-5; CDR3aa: CASSLAFGAGGGFGNQPQHF
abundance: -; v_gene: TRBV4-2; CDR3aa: CASSLEGAPAEQYF
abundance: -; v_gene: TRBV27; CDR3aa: CASSFASTNEKLFF
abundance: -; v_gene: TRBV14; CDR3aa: CASTSGQGSYEQYF
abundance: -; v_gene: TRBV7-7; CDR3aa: CASSLYRQGGRLYGYTF
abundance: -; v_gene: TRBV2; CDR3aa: CASIPLDRGLSYEQYF
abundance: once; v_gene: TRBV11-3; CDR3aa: CASSLDTLDTIYF
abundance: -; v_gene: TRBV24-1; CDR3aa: CATSDPTGDGLGGYTF